What follows is one T cell receptor beta chain and its context. Sequencing used immunoSEQ multiplex PCR; TCRdb keeps in-frame clones, though not all of them. The data contain over 150,000 clones, approximately 85% of them singletons. Among Cohort 3 donors, those recovered had two negative PCRs, clearance, or symptom resolution. The data stem from a study of blood T cell repertoires in COVID-19. Background on the study: Samples of COVID-19 (acute and convalescent) were obtained from the United States, Italy and Spain.

In germline, CDR1 is LNHDA, CDR2 SQIVND (reference sequence). V dropped 4 bases and J dropped 2; count of bases not matched to a gene: 10. The CDR3 runs 17 residues. Sequences were obtained from PBMCs or T cells enriched from blood (not recorded which). The chain has TRBV19 and TRBJ2-7, with 11 bases matching TRBD2. This TCR came from a middle-aged man who had recovered from COVID-19. The CDR3 bases are TGTGCCAGTAGTAGCTTACCCGGGACTAGCGGACCCTACGAGCAGTACTTC. Its protein product is CASSSLPGTSGPYEQYF.